The 21 T cell receptor beta chains reported below all come from one sample, sequenced in a study of T cell responses to AZD1222 COVID-19 vaccine. Clones were read by immunoSEQ multiplex PCR, and TCRdb kept only the in-frame ones, dropping some. This sample carries approximately 57,000 clones, about 86% of them seen once, and the ten largest clones take approximately 16%. This material consisted of peripheral blood, taken on day 0 of AZD1222 vaccination. The source of these receptors is an adult in good health.

The chain has TRBV7-8 and TRBJ1-2, with TRBD1 as a possible D gene (5 bases). V lost 5 bases, J lost 4 bases, and 26 bases lay in between. This CDR3 is 18 amino acids long. Germline V gene lookup returns CDR1 SGHVS and CDR2 FQNEAQ. As DNA, the CDR3 is TGTGCCAGCAGCCCGAGAACTGGACAATCCTCCCCCCTCTATGGCTACACCTTC. Translating gives CASSPRTGQSSPLYGYTF.

The chain combines TRBV7-8 with TRBJ2-1, with 11 positions matching TRBD2. This CDR3 is 15 amino acids long. Trimming cost V 3 bases and J 4 bases; bases outside gene matches: 2. Germline-derived CDR1 and CDR2 are SGHVS and FQNEAQ. The CDR3 loop is CASSFGLAGYNEQFF. CDR3 DNA sequence: TGTGCCAGCAGCTTTGGACTAGCGGGTTACAATGAGCAGTTCTTC.

This chain joins TRBV2 and TRBJ2-5; maybe TRBD2 (6 bases). V gave up 0 bases and J gave up 0 bases, with 14 bases separating them. Germline CDR1 reads SNHLY; CDR2 reads FYNNEI. The CDR3 totals 17 residues. As DNA, the CDR3 is TGTGCCAGCAGTGAAGCTTCATTGCGGGGCCACCAAGAGACCCAGTACTTC. Its translation: CASSEASLRGHQETQYF.

The CDR3 nucleotides are TGTGCCAGCAGCGTTTCATGGGGGAGAGAAAACACCATATATTTT. This gives the protein CASSVSWGRENTIYF. The chain combines TRBV9 with TRBJ1-3; TRBD1 might be the D (5 bases). V lost 2 bases, J lost 6 bases, and 15 bases lay in between. Germline V gene data show CDR1 as SGDLS and CDR2 as YYNGEE. This CDR3 is built from 15 residues.

The chain is built from TRBV19 and TRBJ1-1; no clear D gene. The CDR3 spans 15 residues. The V gene's germline CDR1 is LNHDA and CDR2 SQIVND (reference sequence). Trimming left V 7 bases short and J 2 bases short, with 17 bases between. CDR3 amino acids: CASTERSRDNTEAFF. CDR3 sequence (DNA): TGTGCCAGTACCGAGAGGAGCAGAGATAACACTGAAGCTTTCTTT.

The chain employs TRBV7-6 and TRBJ1-1, with no clear D. V lost 5 bases to trimming and J lost 0 bases, with 7 bases between them. The CDR3 length is 13 residues. Germline assignment: CDR1 SGHVS and CDR2 FNYEAQ. CDR3 sequence reads: CASSHGMNTEAFF. The CDR3 region has the DNA TGTGCCAGCAGCCACGGAATGAACACTGAAGCTTTCTTT. Full variable domain (outside the CDR3, taken from reference TRBV7-6 and TRBJ1-1): GAGVSQSPRYKVTKRGQDVALRCDPISGHVSLYWYRQALGQGPEFLTYFNYEAQQDKSGLPNDRFSAERPEGSISTLTIQRTEQRDSAMYRCASSHGMNTEAFFGQGTRLTVV.

The V and J genes are TRBV9 and TRBJ2-1; 12 bases are shared with TRBD2. J was trimmed by 7 bases and V by 4 bases; bases with no gene match: 15. Germline V gene lookup returns CDR1 SGDLS and CDR2 YYNGEE. The CDR3 is made up of 18 amino acids. CDR3 sequence reads: CASSLTEASGRGKNEQFF. DNA of the CDR3: TGTGCCAGCAGCCTAACAGAGGCTAGCGGGAGGGGGAAAAATGAGCAGTTCTTC.

The gene calls are TRBV28 and TRBJ1-2; D is undetermined. Germline V CDR1 and CDR2: MDHEN, SYDVKM. V was clipped by 6 bases and J by 4 bases, with 15 bases between them. The CDR3 is 14 amino acids. Here the CDR3 DNA reads TGTGCCAGCAGCTCAGGCATTCAGCTCTATGGCTACACCTTC. It encodes CASSSGIQLYGYTF.

V usage is TRBV6-2 or TRBV6-3 and J usage is TRBJ2-5; D not resolved. Germline V gene lookup returns CDR1 MNHEY and CDR2 SVGEGT. V lost 3 bases to trimming and J lost 1 base, with 9 bases between them. The CDR3 loop spans 14 amino acids. The CDR3, as DNA: TGTGCCAGCAGTTATTACGGCGGCCAAGAGACCCAGTACTTC. Amino acids: CASSYYGGQETQYF.

This clone was recorded once. The genes are TRBV29-1 and TRBJ2-3; TRBD1 aligns across 11 bases. This CDR3 is built from 13 residues. J was trimmed by 6 bases and V by 6 bases; bases with no gene match: 5. Germline assignment: CDR1 SQVTM and CDR2 ANQGSEA. DNA of the CDR3: TGCAGCGTGGGGGGACAGGGGGTGGATACGCAGTATTTT. This codes for CSVGGQGVDTQYF.

This clone is a singleton in its sample. The chain recombines TRBV27 with TRBJ1-4; D possibly corresponds to TRBD1 (6 bases). The CDR3 contains 15 residues. V dropped 3 bases and J dropped 7 bases, with 15 bases sitting between them. CDR1 and CDR2 from the germline V gene are MNHEY and SMNVEV (reference sequence). As DNA, the CDR3 is TGTGCCAGCAGTTTGGGGAACAGGGAAACTGAAAAACTGTTTTTT. Protein product: CASSLGNRETEKLFF.

CDR3 in DNA: TGTGCCAGCAGTGAAACCCTCGGGCCCACTTATGGCTACACCTTC. It specifies CASSETLGPTYGYTF. The gene calls are TRBV6-1 and TRBJ1-2; no clear D. This CDR3 spans 15 amino acids. Trimming cost V 2 bases and J 5 bases, with 15 bases left between them. CDR1 is MNHNS, CDR2 SASEGT, per germline.

The genes are TRBV6-5 and TRBJ2-7; 11 nucleotides align to TRBD2. V lost 4 bases, J lost 2 bases, and 7 bases stayed unmatched. Germline V gene data show CDR1 as MNHEY and CDR2 as SVGAGI. The CDR3 consists of 16 residues. CDR3 coding DNA: TGTGCCAGCAGTTTACTAGCGGGAGCTCGCACCTACGAGCAGTACTTC. It specifies CASSLLAGARTYEQYF.

The chain carries TRBV29-1 and TRBJ1-2; D perhaps matches TRBD1 (5 bases). The CDR3 is 15 residues long. Germline V lookup: CDR1 SQVTM, CDR2 ANQGSEA. With 3 bases removed from V and 4 bases from J, the gap between germline ends came to 18 bases. CDR3 DNA sequence: TGCAGCGTTGACGGCAGGGCTAACCCCCCCTATGGCTACACCTTC. This codes for CSVDGRANPPYGYTF.

The chain is built from TRBV3-1 (or the pseudogene TRBV3-2) and TRBJ2-1, with a tentative D call TRBD1 (6 bases). This CDR3 is 14 amino acids long. CDR1 and CDR2 (germline): LGHDT, YNNKEL (reference sequence). Trimming cost V 1 base and J 4 bases, with 8 bases left between them. The CDR3 DNA sequence: TGTGCCAGCAGCCAAGGGACAGCTTACAATGAGCAGTTCTTC. Encoded protein: CASSQGTAYNEQFF.

With regard to this clone: No conserved phenylalanine or tryptophan ends this CDR3, so it is likely a read error. The DNA is left out, because the CDR3 cannot be placed on it with certainty; the CDR3 is given as TCRdb lists it. The CDR3 protein is CASSPSYKI. The chain uses TRBV4-1 and TRBJ2-4; TRBD2 reflects the table's D call only, with no check against the DNA. CDR1 MGHRA and CDR2 YSYEKL come from the germline V gene. From its first to its last residue, the CDR3 has 9 amino acids.

The gene calls are TRBV2 and TRBJ1-2; no definite D call. The V gene's germline CDR1 is SNHLY and CDR2 FYNNEI. The CDR3 runs 15 residues. V dropped 4 bases and J dropped 5 bases, with 17 bases sitting between them. CDR3 sequence (DNA): TGTGCCAGCAGTGTCGAGCAGGCACTTGAATATGGCTACACCTTC. Its translation: CASSVEQALEYGYTF.

J is TRBJ2-7 and V is TRBV13; D is perhaps TRBD1 (5 bases). CDR1 PRHDT and CDR2 FYEKMQ come from the germline V gene (reference sequence). The CDR3 consists of 15 residues. The V and J ends lost 3 bases and 4 bases respectively, with 16 bases between them. The CDR3 nucleotides are TGTGCCAGCAGCTTTAGGGGCAGGGTCGGATACGAGCAGTACTTC. It is translated as CASSFRGRVGYEQYF.

The chain uses TRBV7-6 and TRBJ2-7; 7 nucleotides line up with TRBD2. The CDR3 is 18 residues long. Germline V gives CDR1 SGHVS, CDR2 FNYEAQ. V dropped 5 bases and J dropped 3; count of bases not matched to a gene: 19. CDR3 bases: TGTGCCAGCAGCCTCCAATCTTCTCGGGGGGTCTCTCGCTACGAGCAGTACTTC. This encodes CASSLQSSRGVSRYEQYF.

This clone was seen once. The J gene is TRBJ1-6, the V gene TRBV6-4, with D uncertain. This CDR3 is 13 amino acids long. CDR1 is MRHNA and CDR2 is SNTAGT in the germline V gene. With 6 bases removed from V and 6 bases from J, the gap between germline ends came to 9 bases. CDR3 loop: CASSEDANSPLHF. DNA of the CDR3: TGTGCCAGCAGCGAAGACGCTAATTCACCCCTCCACTTT.

The chain couples TRBV4-2 to TRBJ2-1; D not resolved. There are 16 residues in the CDR3. V lost 0 bases, J lost 3 bases, and 12 bases lay in between. The germline V gene has CDR1 LGHNA and CDR2 YNFKEQ. The CDR3 sequence: CASSQESGSLYNEQFF. CDR3 bases: TGTGCCAGCAGCCAAGAATCGGGTTCCCTCTACAATGAGCAGTTCTTC.